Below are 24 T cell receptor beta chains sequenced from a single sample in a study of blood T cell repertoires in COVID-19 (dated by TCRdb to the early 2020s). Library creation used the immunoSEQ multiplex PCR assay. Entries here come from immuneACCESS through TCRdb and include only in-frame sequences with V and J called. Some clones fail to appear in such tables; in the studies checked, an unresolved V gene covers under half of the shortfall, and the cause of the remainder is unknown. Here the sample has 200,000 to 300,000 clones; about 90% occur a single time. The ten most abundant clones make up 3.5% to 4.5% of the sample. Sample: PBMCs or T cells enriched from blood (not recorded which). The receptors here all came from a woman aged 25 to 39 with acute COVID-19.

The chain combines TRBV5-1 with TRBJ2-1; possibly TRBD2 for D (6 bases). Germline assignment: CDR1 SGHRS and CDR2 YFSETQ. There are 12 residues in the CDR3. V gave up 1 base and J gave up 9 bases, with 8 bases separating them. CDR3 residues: CASSLRGTEQFF. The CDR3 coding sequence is TGCGCCAGCAGCTTGCGGGGGACTGAGCAGTTCTTC.

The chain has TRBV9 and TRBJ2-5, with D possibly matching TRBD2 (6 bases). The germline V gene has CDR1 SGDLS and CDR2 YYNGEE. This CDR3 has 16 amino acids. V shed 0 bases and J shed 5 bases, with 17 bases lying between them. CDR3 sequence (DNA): TGTGCCAGCAGCGTAGCTACTGTCGGGGCGGGGGAGACCCAGTACTTC. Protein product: CASSVATVGAGETQYF.

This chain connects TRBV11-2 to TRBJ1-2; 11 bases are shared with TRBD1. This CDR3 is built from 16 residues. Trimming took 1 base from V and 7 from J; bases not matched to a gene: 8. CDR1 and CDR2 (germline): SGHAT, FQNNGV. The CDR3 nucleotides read TGTGCCAGCAGCTTAGGCATAAGGACAGGGGGCCTTGGCTACACCTTC. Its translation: CASSLGIRTGGLGYTF. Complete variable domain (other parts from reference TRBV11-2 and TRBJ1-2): EAGVAQSPRYKIIEKRQSVAFWCNPISGHATLYWYQQILGQGPKLLIQFQNNGVVDDSQLPKDRFSAERLKGVDSTLKIQPAKLEDSAVYLCASSLGIRTGGLGYTFGSGTRLTVV.

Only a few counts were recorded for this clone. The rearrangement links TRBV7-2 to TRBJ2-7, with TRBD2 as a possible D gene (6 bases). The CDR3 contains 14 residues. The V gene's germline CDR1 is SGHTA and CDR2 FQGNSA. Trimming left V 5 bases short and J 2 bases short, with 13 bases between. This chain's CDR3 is CASSPRLGPYEQYF. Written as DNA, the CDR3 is TGTGCCAGCAGCCCCCGACTAGGGCCCTACGAGCAGTACTTC.

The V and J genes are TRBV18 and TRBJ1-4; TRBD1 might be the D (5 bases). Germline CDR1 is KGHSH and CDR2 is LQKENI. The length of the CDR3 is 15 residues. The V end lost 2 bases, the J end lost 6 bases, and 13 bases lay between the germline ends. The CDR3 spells CASSPSGRRDEKLFF. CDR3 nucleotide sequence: TGTGCCAGCTCACCATCAGGGCGCAGGGATGAAAAACTGTTTTTT.

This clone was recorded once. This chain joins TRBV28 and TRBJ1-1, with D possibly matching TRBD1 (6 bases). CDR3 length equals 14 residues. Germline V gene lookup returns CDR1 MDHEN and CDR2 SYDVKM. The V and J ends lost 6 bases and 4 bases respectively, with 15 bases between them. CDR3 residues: CASSLQGGGTEAFF. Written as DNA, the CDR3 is TGTGCCAGCAGCCTACAGGGAGGGGGCACTGAAGCTTTCTTT.

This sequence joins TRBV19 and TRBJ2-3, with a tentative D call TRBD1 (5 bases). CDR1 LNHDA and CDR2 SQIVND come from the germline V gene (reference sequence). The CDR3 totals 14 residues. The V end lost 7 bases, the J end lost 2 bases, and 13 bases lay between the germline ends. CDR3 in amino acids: CASTETDFTDTQYF. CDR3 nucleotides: TGTGCCAGTACGGAGACAGACTTCACAGATACGCAGTATTTT.

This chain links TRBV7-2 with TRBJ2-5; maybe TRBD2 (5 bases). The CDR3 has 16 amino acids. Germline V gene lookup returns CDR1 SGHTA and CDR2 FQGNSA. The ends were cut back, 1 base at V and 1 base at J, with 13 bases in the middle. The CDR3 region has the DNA TGTGCCAGCAGCTTAGGTGGGAGCGGTTCCCAAGAGACCCAGTACTTC. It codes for CASSLGGSGSQETQYF.

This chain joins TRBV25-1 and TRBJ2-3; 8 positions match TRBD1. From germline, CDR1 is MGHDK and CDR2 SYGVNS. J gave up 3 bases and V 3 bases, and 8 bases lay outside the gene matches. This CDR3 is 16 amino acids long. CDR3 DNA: TGTGCCAGCAGTGACCCGACAGGGGATTTTACAGATACGCAGTATTTT. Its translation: CASSDPTGDFTDTQYF.

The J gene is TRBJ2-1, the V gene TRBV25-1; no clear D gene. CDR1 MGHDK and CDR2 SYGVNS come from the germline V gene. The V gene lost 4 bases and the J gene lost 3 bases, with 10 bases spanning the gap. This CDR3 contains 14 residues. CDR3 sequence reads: CASSGPGSYNEQFF. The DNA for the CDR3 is TGTGCCAGCAGTGGGCCGGGTAGCTACAATGAGCAGTTCTTC.

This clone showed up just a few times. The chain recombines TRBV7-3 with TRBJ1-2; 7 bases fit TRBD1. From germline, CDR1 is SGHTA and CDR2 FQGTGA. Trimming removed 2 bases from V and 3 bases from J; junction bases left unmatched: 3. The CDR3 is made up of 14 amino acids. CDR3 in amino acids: CASSLEGADYGYTF. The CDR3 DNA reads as TGTGCCAGCAGCTTAGAGGGGGCCGACTATGGCTACACCTTC.

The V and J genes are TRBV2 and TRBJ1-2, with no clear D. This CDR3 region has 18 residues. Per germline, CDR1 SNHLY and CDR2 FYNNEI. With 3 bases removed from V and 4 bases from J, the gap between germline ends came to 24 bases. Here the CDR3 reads CASSDAGRAPASPYGYTF. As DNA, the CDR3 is TGTGCCAGCAGTGACGCCGGACGGGCCCCAGCTAGCCCCTATGGCTACACCTTC.

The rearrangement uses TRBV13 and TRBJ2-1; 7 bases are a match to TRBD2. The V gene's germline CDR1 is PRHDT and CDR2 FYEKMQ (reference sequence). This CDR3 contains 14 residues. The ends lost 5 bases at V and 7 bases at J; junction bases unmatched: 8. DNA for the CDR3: TGTGCCAGCAGCGCAGGACTAGACGAGAATGAGCAGTTCTTC. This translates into CASSAGLDENEQFF.

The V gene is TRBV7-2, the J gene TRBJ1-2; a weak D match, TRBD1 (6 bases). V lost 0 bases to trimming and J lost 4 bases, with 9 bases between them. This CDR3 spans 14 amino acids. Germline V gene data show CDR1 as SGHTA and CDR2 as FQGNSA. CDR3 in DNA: TGTGCCAGCAGCTTAGCACAGGGATTCTATGGCTACACCTTC. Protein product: CASSLAQGFYGYTF.

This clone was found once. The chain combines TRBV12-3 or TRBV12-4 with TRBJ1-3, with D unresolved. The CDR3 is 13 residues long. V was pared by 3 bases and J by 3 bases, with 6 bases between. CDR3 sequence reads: CASSFLFGNTIYF. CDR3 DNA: TGTGCCAGCAGTTTCCTTTTTGGAAACACCATATATTTT.

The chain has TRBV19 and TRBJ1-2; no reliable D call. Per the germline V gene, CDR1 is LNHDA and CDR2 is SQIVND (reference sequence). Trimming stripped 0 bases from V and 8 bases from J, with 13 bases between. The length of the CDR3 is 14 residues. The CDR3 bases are TGTGCCAGTAGTATAGAAATACAAGCGCGAGGCTACACCTTC. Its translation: CASSIEIQARGYTF.

The DNA for the CDR3 is TGTGCCAGCAGCCAAGGGGGCCTTAATGTACGTGGCTACACCTTC. It is translated as CASSQGGLNVRGYTF. This sequence joins TRBV3-1 (or the pseudogene TRBV3-2) and TRBJ1-2, with a tentative D call TRBD1 (5 bases). Germline CDR1 LGHDT, CDR2 YNNKEL (reference sequence). The ends were cut back, 1 base at V and 7 bases at J, with 16 bases in the middle. This CDR3 contains 15 residues.

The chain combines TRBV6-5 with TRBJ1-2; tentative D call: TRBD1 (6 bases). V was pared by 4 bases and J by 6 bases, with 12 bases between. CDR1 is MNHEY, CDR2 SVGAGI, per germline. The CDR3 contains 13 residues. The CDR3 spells CASSSNRDNGYTF. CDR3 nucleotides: TGTGCCAGCAGTTCCAACAGGGACAATGGCTACACCTTC.

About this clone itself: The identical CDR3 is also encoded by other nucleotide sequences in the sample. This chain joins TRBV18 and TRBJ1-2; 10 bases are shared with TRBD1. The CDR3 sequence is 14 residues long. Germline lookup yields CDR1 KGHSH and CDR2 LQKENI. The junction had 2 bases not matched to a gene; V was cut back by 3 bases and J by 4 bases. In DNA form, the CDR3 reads TGTGCCAGCTCACCGGGGACAGGGGCCTATGGCTACACCTTC. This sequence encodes CASSPGTGAYGYTF.

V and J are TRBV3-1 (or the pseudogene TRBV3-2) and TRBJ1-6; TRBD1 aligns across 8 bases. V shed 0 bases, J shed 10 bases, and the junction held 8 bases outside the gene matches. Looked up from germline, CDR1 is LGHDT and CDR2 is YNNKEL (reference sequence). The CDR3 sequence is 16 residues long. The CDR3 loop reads CASSQEGQGRGSPLHF. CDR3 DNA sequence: TGTGCCAGCAGCCAAGAAGGACAGGGCCGTGGATCACCCCTCCACTTT.

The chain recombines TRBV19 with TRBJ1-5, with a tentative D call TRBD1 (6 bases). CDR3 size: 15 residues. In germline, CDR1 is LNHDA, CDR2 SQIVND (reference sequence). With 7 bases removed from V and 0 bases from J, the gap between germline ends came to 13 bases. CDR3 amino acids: CASTDTGISNQPQHF. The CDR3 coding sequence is TGTGCCAGTACGGACACAGGGATTAGCAATCAGCCCCAGCATTTT.

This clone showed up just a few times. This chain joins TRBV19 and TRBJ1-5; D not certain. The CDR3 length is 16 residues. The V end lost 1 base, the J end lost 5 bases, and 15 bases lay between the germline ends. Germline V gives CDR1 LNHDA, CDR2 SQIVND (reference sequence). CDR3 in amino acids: CASSIAVGRMDQPQHF. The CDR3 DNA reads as TGTGCCAGTAGTATAGCGGTCGGGAGGATGGATCAGCCCCAGCATTTT.

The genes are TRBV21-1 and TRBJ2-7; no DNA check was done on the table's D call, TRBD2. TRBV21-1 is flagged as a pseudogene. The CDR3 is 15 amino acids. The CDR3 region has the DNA TGTGCCAGCAGCCTGGGACTAACCGCCACCTACGAGCAGTACTTC. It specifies CASSLGLTATYEQYF.

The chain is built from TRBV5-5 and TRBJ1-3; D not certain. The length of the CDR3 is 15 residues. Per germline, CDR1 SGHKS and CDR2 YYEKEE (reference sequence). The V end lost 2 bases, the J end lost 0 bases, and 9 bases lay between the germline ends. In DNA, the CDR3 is TGTGCCAGCAGCTTTATTACTGCCTCTGGAAACACCATATATTTT. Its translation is CASSFITASGNTIYF.